These T cell receptor beta chains were read from a single sample in a study of shared clonotypes between healthy human individuals. Measured with immunoSEQ multiplex PCR; TCRdb has only the in-frame clones, and not every one. The top ten clones hold approximately 24% of a sample with about 680,000 clones, around 90% of them seen once. Sequenced: naive CD8+ T cells sorted from blood. These receptors came from a man aged 30 to 39 in good health. The CDR3 runs from the conserved cysteine through the conserved F or W. The D gene is left open where the match is weak.

j_gene: TRBJ1-5; v_gene: TRBV15; d_gene: .; len: 15; CDR3aa: CATSRDHRENQPQHF
j_gene: TRBJ2-2; v_gene: TRBV7-9; d_gene: .; len: 17; CDR3aa: CASTYFTTKADTGELFF
j_gene: TRBJ2-1; v_gene: TRBV7-6; d_gene: .; len: 13; CDR3aa: CASSLVSWDEQFF
j_gene: TRBJ2-7; v_gene: TRBV2; d_gene: .; len: 12; CDR3aa: CASRGQRYEQYF
j_gene: TRBJ2-5; v_gene: TRBV10-3; d_gene: .; len: 13; CDR3aa: CAITAGTMETQYF
j_gene: TRBJ2-1; v_gene: TRBV29-1; d_gene: TRBD1; len: 14; CDR3aa: CSVLDRAHYNEQFF
j_gene: TRBJ2-7; v_gene: TRBV27; d_gene: TRBD1; len: 16; CDR3aa: CASRPIGTGGSYEQYF
j_gene: TRBJ2-2; v_gene: TRBV7-9; d_gene: .; len: 14; CDR3aa: CASSRERNTGELFF
j_gene: TRBJ2-2; v_gene: TRBV7-3; d_gene: TRBD1; len: 15; CDR3aa: CASSPGTVAGGELFF
j_gene: TRBJ2-2; v_gene: TRBV9; d_gene: .; len: 12; CDR3aa: CASSANSGELFF
j_gene: TRBJ2-1; v_gene: TRBV9; d_gene: .; len: 15; CDR3aa: CASSASHKNHNEQFF
j_gene: TRBJ2-2; v_gene: TRBV5-5; d_gene: .; len: 14; CDR3aa: CASSLGDYTGELFF
j_gene: TRBJ2-5; v_gene: TRBV6-5; d_gene: .; len: 12; CDR3aa: CASRDTQETQYF
j_gene: TRBJ2-1; v_gene: TRBV5-6; d_gene: .; len: 11; CDR3aa: CASRLGPEQFF
j_gene: TRBJ1-2; v_gene: TRBV6-5; d_gene: TRBD1; len: 14; CDR3aa: CASSSPGQGAGYTF
j_gene: TRBJ2-1; v_gene: TRBV27; d_gene: .; len: 12; CDR3aa: CASMAGWDEQFF
j_gene: TRBJ2-7; v_gene: TRBV9; d_gene: .; len: 14; CDR3aa: CASSVGGSSYEQYF
j_gene: TRBJ2-7; v_gene: TRBV2; d_gene: TRBD2; len: 16; CDR3aa: CASSGGSAGDLYEQYF
j_gene: TRBJ2-7; v_gene: TRBV27; d_gene: .; len: 15; CDR3aa: CASSPLRTAAYEQYF
j_gene: TRBJ2-1; v_gene: TRBV11-2; d_gene: TRBD2; len: 14; CDR3aa: CASSLPGLANEQFF
j_gene: TRBJ2-1; v_gene: TRBV6-4; d_gene: TRBD2; len: 15; CDR3aa: CASSETSGSYNEQFF
j_gene: TRBJ2-5; v_gene: TRBV7-9; d_gene: TRBD2; len: 15; CDR3aa: CASSRLLAGGETQYF
j_gene: TRBJ2-7; v_gene: TRBV5-1; d_gene: .; len: 16; CDR3aa: CASSLAGSGGLYEQYF
j_gene: TRBJ2-7; v_gene: TRBV27; d_gene: TRBD2; len: 16; CDR3aa: CASSLGTSGRNNEQYF
j_gene: TRBJ2-7; v_gene: TRBV2; d_gene: TRBD2; len: 16; CDR3aa: CASSDPLAGGSYEQYF
j_gene: TRBJ2-1; v_gene: TRBV19; d_gene: TRBD2; len: 16; CDR3aa: CASSFAAGAREDEQFF
j_gene: TRBJ1-1; v_gene: TRBV19; d_gene: TRBD1; len: 16; CDR3aa: CASSSWDRTQNTEAFF
j_gene: TRBJ2-3; v_gene: TRBV28; d_gene: TRBD2; len: 17; CDR3aa: CASSLQGLAGGTDTQYF
j_gene: TRBJ2-3; v_gene: TRBV15; d_gene: .; len: 15; CDR3aa: CATSRDPSRTDTQYF
j_gene: TRBJ2-5; v_gene: TRBV27; d_gene: .; len: 14; CDR3aa: CASSFLGFQETQYF
j_gene: TRBJ2-5; v_gene: TRBV5-4; d_gene: .; len: 14; CDR3aa: CASSIRTFQETQYF
j_gene: TRBJ2-7; v_gene: TRBV18; d_gene: TRBD1; len: 16; CDR3aa: CASSFETGTGFHEQYF
j_gene: TRBJ2-1; v_gene: TRBV13; d_gene: TRBD2; len: 17; CDR3aa: CASSSRRSGGLQNEQFF
j_gene: TRBJ2-5; v_gene: TRBV4-3; d_gene: .; len: 15; CDR3aa: CASSQGLPHGETQYF
j_gene: TRBJ2-7; v_gene: TRBV13; d_gene: .; len: 14; CDR3aa: CASSSTPEISEQYF
j_gene: TRBJ1-1; v_gene: TRBV28; d_gene: .; len: 13; CDR3aa: CASRGGLNTEAFF
j_gene: TRBJ2-7; v_gene: TRBV7-9; d_gene: TRBD1; len: 12; CDR3aa: CASGQGTYEQYF
j_gene: TRBJ2-1; v_gene: TRBV27; d_gene: .; len: 15; CDR3aa: CASGRSVRYYNEQFF
j_gene: TRBJ2-7; v_gene: TRBV29-1; d_gene: .; len: 13; CDR3aa: CSVERDSPYEQYF
j_gene: TRBJ2-1; v_gene: TRBV28; d_gene: .; len: 17; CDR3aa: CASSFVWGQGPGNEQFF
j_gene: TRBJ2-5; v_gene: TRBV5-1; d_gene: .; len: 15; CDR3aa: CASSQEQGLEETQYF
j_gene: TRBJ2-7; v_gene: TRBV5-5; d_gene: .; len: 15; CDR3aa: CASSLDGAGDYEQYF
j_gene: TRBJ1-5; v_gene: TRBV10-2; d_gene: .; len: 13; CDR3aa: CASTGREDQPQHF
j_gene: TRBJ2-2; v_gene: TRBV5-4; d_gene: .; len: 13; CDR3aa: CASSPETTGELFF
j_gene: TRBJ2-7; v_gene: TRBV4-1; d_gene: TRBD2; len: 16; CDR3aa: CASSQSTSGRRYEQYF
j_gene: TRBJ2-2; v_gene: TRBV11-2; d_gene: TRBD2; len: 17; CDR3aa: CASSLETASGRIGELFF
j_gene: TRBJ1-2; v_gene: TRBV10-3; d_gene: TRBD1; len: 17; CDR3aa: CAIGTGTGDQINYGYTF
j_gene: TRBJ2-3; v_gene: TRBV27; d_gene: TRBD1; len: 19; CDR3aa: CASSPLGWTGSEGADTQYF
j_gene: TRBJ2-7; v_gene: TRBV28; d_gene: .; len: 15; CDR3aa: CASSSPPGDHYEQYF
j_gene: TRBJ1-2; v_gene: TRBV25-1; d_gene: TRBD1; len: 12; CDR3aa: CASRGQVYGYTF
j_gene: TRBJ2-7; v_gene: TRBV6-4; d_gene: TRBD1; len: 13; CDR3aa: CASSADRGYEQYF
j_gene: TRBJ2-7; v_gene: TRBV27; d_gene: .; len: 12; CDR3aa: CASSRPPGEQYF
j_gene: TRBJ2-1; v_gene: TRBV7-3; d_gene: TRBD2; len: 14; CDR3aa: CASSFSGSGNEQFF
j_gene: TRBJ2-2; v_gene: TRBV10-3; d_gene: .; len: 12; CDR3aa: CAISDVTGELFF
j_gene: TRBJ2-7; v_gene: TRBV9; d_gene: .; len: 14; CDR3aa: CASSVTGTAYEQYF
j_gene: TRBJ1-1; v_gene: TRBV27; d_gene: .; len: 14; CDR3aa: CASSFRGARTEAFF
j_gene: TRBJ1-2; v_gene: TRBV6-5; d_gene: .; len: 11; CDR3aa: CASRGNYGYTF
j_gene: TRBJ2-3; v_gene: TRBV7-3; d_gene: .; len: 21; CDR3aa: CASSNYDTGKTGQISTDTQYF
j_gene: TRBJ1-2; v_gene: TRBV27; d_gene: TRBD1; len: 15; CDR3aa: CASSSIQGTNYGYTF